This TCR beta chain was captured in a study of siplizumab effects on memory and regulatory T cells (dated by TCRdb to the late 2010s). Study-level background: The study examined how the anti-CD2 antibody siplizumab affects alloreactive T-cell subsets in allogeneic mixed lymphocyte reactions built from human PBMCs. What the authors observed across the whole study: Because sequences below about 10^-5 frequency were poorly captured, only a minor fraction of alloreactive clones could be mapped to unstimulated subsets. Greater diversity appeared to be present in unstimulated naive T cells than in memory T cells, and a substantial contribution to the alloresponse seemed to be made by naive cells. Siplizumab significantly reduced the cumulative frequency of alloreactive sequences traceable to unstimulated CD4+ memory T cells. Whether proliferating Tregs from siplizumab cultures actually had suppressive function was not functionally confirmed. For roughly 75-97% of proliferating CD4+ or CD8+ clones, no naive or memory phenotype could be assigned. Of the alloreactive CD4+ clones that could be mapped, the Treg-derived share averaged about 63% with siplizumab compared with roughly 25% in control reactions.

The library was prepared using the immunoSEQ multiplex PCR assay. About 10^5 TCR templates per sample were assayed by the deep sequencing platform. Genomic DNA extracted from sorted T cells was used for TCRbeta CDR3 sequencing. In the source study's methods: The R programming language was used for clonal analysis of TCRbeta CDR3 data. Unstimulated samples were compared with post-reaction CFSE-low samples to define alloreactive CD4+ and CD8+ clones. Regulatory or non-regulatory origin of alloreactive CD4+ clones was assigned by matching sequences to the sorted unstimulated Treg and non-Treg repertoires. This is the immuneACCESS table as TCRdb keeps it, with only in-frame sequences that have V and J called. A part of the clones is gone; compared with another copy, unresolved V genes explain less than half, and the rest is unexplained. Clone size and the V and J calls come from that table; the DNA yielded D and trimming. This sample is represented by 110,000 or so clones; around 93% of them were singletons. The top ten constitute over 0.15% of the sample.

TCRbeta CDR3 sequencing was performed on sorted unstimulated T cells and on proliferating T cells recovered from mixed lymphocyte reactions. Fresh whole blood from 9 to 11 HLA-typed healthy donors was used as the source from which PBMCs were isolated. To map where alloreactive clones came from, CD4+ non-regulatory T cells in the unstimulated state were FACS-sorted. Concerning this clone itself: Its antigen is unknown. Nothing much larger sits one base from this clone, and base qualities are not available.

CDR1 GTSNPN and CDR2 SVGIG are derived from the germline V gene (reference sequence). The CDR3 runs 12 amino acids, cysteine and phenylalanine included. The read is trimmed to its CDR3 DNA, 36 bases read in frame from base 1. V and J are truncated by 2 bases and 4 bases respectively, leaving an intervening sequence of 8 bases. The clonotype originates from a human donor in good health. The sequenced sample was non-Treg CD4+ T cells sorted from blood. The cell subset or site label, as the study defines it: FACS-sorted unstimulated CD4+ non-regulatory T cells. This chain joins TRBV30 to TRBJ1-1; the D gene assignment is ambiguous. The CDR3 corresponds to CAWSRGITEAFF. The bases are TGTGCCTGGAGTAGAGGGATCACTGAAGCTTTCTTT.